The TCR beta chain described here comes from a study of blood T cell repertoires in COVID-19. The wider study: Sources were T cells, B-cell-depleted T cells, or PBMCs; the material itself was cDNA or gDNA.

The assay was immunoSEQ multiplex PCR, and TCRdb's table has in-frame clones only and misses some. The profile shows around 97,000 clones, roughly four fifths of them singletons. Unmatched junction bases numbered 3, after V lost 2 bases and J lost 6 bases. This CDR3 has 14 residues. Germline V gene lookup returns CDR1 MNHEY and CDR2 SVGAGI. This receptor was obtained from a man between 70 and 80 years old with acute or convalescent COVID-19. The chain couples TRBV6-5 to TRBJ2-5; 10 positions match TRBD2. The material sequenced was peripheral blood. CDR3 amino acids: CASSYSGGAQTQYF. The CDR3 DNA sequence: TGTGCCAGCAGTTACAGCGGGGGGGCGCAGACCCAGTACTTC.